This TCR beta chain was identified in a study of CD8 T cells in ankylosing spondylitis. Quantitative molecular-barcoded 5'-RACE generated the TCR beta libraries. TCRdb passed the 5' RACE reads through MiXCR, listing each CDR3 protein once. The repertoire has around 770,000 distinct CDR3 sequences, 12% of them found once; the top ten carry just over 0.5%. This CDR3 has 14 residues. In germline, CDR1 is LGHDT, CDR2 YNNKEL (reference sequence). V was pared by 5 bases and J by 6 bases, with 2 bases of the junction left unmatched. Concerning this clonotype: Its specificity is not known.

Whole-study findings and limits: Matched ankylosing spondylitis synovial fluid reportedly showed significant enrichment of disease-linked clones. Those disease-linked clones were CD8+; they were also relatively rare in peripheral blood. Blood of patients with ankylosing spondylitis appeared to be characterized by a TCR beta motif of fewer than 10 highly homologous variants. A subset of motif variants has previously been described in the synovial fluid and blood of reactive arthritis.

The receptor comes from a male donor with ankylosing spondylitis. Sample: blood, either unsorted or a sorted T cell fraction (not recorded which). This chain joins TRBV3-1 and TRBJ2-3, with 13 bases matching TRBD2. The CDR3 here is CASSGLAGDDTQYF. In DNA form, the CDR3 reads TGTGCCAGCAGCGGACTAGCGGGAGATGATACGCAGTATTTT.